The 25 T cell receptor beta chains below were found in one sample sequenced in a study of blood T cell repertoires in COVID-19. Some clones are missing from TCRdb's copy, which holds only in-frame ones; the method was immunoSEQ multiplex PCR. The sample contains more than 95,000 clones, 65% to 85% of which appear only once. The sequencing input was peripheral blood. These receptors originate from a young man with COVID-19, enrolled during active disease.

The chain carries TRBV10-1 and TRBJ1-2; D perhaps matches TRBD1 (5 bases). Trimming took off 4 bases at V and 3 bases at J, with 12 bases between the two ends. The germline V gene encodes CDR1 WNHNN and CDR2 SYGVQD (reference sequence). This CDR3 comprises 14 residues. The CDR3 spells CASSATALDYGYTF. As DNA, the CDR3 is TGCGCCAGCAGTGCGACAGCCTTAGACTATGGCTACACCTTC.

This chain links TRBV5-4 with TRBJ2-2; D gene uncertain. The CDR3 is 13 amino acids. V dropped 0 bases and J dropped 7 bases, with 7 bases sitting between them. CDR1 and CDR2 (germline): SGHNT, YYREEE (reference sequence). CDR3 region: CASSLETYGELFF. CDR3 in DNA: TGTGCCAGCAGCTTGGAGACTTACGGGGAGCTGTTTTTT.

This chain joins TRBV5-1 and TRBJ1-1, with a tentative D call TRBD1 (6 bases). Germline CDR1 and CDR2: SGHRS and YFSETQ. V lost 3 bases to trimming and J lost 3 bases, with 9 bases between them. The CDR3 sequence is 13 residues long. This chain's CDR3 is CASSYQGHTEAFF. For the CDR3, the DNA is TGCGCCAGCAGCTATCAGGGGCACACTGAAGCTTTCTTT. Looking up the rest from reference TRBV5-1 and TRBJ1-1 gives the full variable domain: KAGVTQTPRYLIKTRGQQVTLSCSPISGHRSVSWYQQTPGQGLQFLFEYFSETQRNKGNFPGRFSGRQFSNSRSEMNVSTLELGDSALYLCASSYQGHTEAFFGQGTRLTVV.

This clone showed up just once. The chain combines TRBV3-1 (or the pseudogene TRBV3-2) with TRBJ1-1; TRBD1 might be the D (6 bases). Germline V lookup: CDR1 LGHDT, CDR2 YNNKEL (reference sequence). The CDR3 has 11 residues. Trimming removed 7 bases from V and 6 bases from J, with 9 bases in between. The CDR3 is CASKKGAEAFF. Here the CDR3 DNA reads TGTGCCAGCAAGAAGGGGGCTGAAGCTTTCTTT.

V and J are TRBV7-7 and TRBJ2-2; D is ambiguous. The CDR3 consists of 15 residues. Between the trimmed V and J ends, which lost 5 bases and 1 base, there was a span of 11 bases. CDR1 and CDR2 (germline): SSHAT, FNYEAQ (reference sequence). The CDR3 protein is CASSPSGGNTGELFF. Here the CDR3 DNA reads TGTGCCAGCAGCCCCAGTGGTGGGAACACCGGGGAGCTGTTTTTT.

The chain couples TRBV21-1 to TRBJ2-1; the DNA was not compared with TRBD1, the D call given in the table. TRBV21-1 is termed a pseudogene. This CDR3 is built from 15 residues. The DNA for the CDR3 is TGTGCCAGCAGCAAGCTTTGGGCCGACTACAATGAGCAGTTCTTC. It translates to CASSKLWADYNEQFF.

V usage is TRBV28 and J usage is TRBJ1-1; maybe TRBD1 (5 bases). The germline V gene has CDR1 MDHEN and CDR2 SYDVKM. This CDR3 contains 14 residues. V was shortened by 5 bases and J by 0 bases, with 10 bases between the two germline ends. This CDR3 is CASSGAFMNTEAFF. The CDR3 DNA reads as TGTGCCAGCAGTGGGGCGTTTATGAACACTGAAGCTTTCTTT.

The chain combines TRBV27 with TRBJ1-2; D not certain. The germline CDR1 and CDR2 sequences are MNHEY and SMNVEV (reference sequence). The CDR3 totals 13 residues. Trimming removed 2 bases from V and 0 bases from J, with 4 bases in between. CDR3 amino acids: CASSLTANYGYTF. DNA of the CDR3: TGTGCCAGCAGTTTAACAGCTAACTATGGCTACACCTTC.

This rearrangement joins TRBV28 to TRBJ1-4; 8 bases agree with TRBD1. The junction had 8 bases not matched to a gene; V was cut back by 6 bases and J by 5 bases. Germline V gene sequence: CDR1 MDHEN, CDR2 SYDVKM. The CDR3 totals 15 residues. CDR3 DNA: TGTGCCAGCAGGACTCCCCGGACAGGGAATGAAAAACTGTTTTTT. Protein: CASRTPRTGNEKLFF.

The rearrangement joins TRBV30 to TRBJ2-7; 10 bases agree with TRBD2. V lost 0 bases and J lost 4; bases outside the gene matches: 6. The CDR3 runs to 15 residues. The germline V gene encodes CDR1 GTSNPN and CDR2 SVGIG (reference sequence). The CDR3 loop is CAWSVSSGSGYEQYF. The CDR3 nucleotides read TGTGCCTGGAGTGTATCTAGCGGGAGTGGGTACGAGCAGTACTTC. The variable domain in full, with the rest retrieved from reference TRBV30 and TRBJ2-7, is SQTIHQWPATLVQPVGSPLSLECTVEGTSNPNLYWYRQAAGRGLQLLFYSVGIGQISSEVPQNLSASRPQDRQFILSSKKLLLSDSGFYLCAWSVSSGSGYEQYFGPGTRLTVT.

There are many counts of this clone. CDR3 in amino acids: CASSGLEGAPEAFF. The CDR3, as DNA: TGTGCCAGCAGCGGATTGGAAGGGGCTCCCGAAGCTTTCTTT. This chain uses TRBV9 with TRBJ1-1; tentative D call: TRBD1 (5 bases). V lost 3 bases and J 8 bases, leaving 17 bases between the germline ends. Germline lookup yields CDR1 SGDLS and CDR2 YYNGEE. This CDR3 spans 14 amino acids.

CDR3 bases: TGTGCCAGCAGTTTATGGGGACAGGGGGCTGGCTACACCTTC. This codes for CASSLWGQGAGYTF. This chain links TRBV28 with TRBJ1-2; TRBD1 aligns across 12 bases. Per germline, CDR1 MDHEN and CDR2 SYDVKM. The V gene end was trimmed by 0 bases and the J gene end by 7 bases; junction bases not matched to a gene: 0. The CDR3 runs 14 residues.

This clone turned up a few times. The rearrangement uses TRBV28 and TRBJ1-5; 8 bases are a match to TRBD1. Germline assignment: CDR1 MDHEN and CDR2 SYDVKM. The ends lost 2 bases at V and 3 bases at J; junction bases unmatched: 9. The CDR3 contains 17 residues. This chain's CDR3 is CASSLLGPGQVNQPQHF. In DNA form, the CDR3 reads TGTGCCAGCAGTTTACTGGGTCCGGGACAGGTCAATCAGCCCCAGCATTTT.

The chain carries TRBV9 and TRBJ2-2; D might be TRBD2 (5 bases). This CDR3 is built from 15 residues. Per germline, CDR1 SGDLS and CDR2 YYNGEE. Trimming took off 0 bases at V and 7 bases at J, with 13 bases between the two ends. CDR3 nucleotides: TGTGCCAGCAGCGTAGCTGTAGGACTTATCGGGGAGCTGTTTTTT. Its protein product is CASSVAVGLIGELFF.

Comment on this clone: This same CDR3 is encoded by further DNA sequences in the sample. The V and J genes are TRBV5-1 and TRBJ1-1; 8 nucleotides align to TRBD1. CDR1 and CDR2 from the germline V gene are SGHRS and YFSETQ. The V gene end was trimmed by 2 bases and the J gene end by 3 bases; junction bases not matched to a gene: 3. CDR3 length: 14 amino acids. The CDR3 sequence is CASSLGQGYTEAFF. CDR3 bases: TGCGCCAGCAGCTTAGGACAGGGCTACACTGAAGCTTTCTTT.

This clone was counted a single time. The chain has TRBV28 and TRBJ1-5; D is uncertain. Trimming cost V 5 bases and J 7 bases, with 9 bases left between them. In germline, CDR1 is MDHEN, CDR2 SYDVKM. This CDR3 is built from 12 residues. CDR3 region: CASSIRRQPQHF. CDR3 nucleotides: TGTGCCAGCAGTATCAGAAGACAGCCCCAGCATTTT.

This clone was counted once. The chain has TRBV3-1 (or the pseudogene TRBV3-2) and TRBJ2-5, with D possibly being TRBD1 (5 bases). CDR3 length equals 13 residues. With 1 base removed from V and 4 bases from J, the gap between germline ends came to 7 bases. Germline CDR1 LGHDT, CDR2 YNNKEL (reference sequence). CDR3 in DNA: TGTGCCAGCAGCCAAGTAAGGGGAGAGACCCAGTACTTC. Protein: CASSQVRGETQYF.

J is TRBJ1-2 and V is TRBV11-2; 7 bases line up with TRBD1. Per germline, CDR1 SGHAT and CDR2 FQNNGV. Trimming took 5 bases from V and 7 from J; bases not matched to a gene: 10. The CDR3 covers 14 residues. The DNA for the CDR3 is TGTGCCAGCAGCCGCGACAGGGAGACTGGTGGCTACACCTTC. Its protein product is CASSRDRETGGYTF.

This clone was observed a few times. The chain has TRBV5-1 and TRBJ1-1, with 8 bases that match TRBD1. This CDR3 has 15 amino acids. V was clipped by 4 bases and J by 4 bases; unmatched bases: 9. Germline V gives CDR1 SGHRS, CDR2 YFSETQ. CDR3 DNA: TGCGCCAGCAGCCGCTCAGGGGGCGCCTCCACTGAAGCTTTCTTT. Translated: CASSRSGGASTEAFF. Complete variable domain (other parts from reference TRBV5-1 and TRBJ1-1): KAGVTQTPRYLIKTRGQQVTLSCSPISGHRSVSWYQQTPGQGLQFLFEYFSETQRNKGNFPGRFSGRQFSNSRSEMNVSTLELGDSALYLCASSRSGGASTEAFFGQGTRLTVV.

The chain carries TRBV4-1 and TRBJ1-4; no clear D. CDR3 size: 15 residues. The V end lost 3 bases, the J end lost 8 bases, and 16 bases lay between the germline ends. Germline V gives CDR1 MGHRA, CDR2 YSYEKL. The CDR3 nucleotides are TGCGCCAGCAGCCAGAGTACTAGGGTAGGGGAAAAACTGTTTTTT. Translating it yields CASSQSTRVGEKLFF.

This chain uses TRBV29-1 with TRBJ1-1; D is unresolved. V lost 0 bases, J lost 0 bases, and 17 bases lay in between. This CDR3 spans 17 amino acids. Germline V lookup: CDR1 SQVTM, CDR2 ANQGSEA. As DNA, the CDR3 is TGCAGCGTTGAAGAGCTTCGCGGGGTCGGAATGAACACTGAAGCTTTCTTT. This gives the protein CSVEELRGVGMNTEAFF.

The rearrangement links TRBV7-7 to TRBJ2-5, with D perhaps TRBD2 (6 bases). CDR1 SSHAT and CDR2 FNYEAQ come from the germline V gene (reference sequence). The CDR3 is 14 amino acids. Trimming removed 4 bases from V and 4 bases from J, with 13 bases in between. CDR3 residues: CASSSTGGIETQYF. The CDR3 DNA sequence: TGTGCCAGCAGCTCCACAGGCGGGATAGAGACCCAGTACTTC.

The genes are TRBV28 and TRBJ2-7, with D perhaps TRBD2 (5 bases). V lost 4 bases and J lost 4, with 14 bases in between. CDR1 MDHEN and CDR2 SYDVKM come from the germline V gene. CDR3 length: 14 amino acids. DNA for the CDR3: TGTGCCAGCAGTTCGTTCGGGATTCAATACGAGCAGTACTTC. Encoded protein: CASSSFGIQYEQYF. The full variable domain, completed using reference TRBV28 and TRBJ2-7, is DVKVTQSSRYLVKRTGEKVFLECVQDMDHENMFWYRQDPGLGLRLIYFSYDVKMKEKGDIPEGYSVSREKKERFSLILESASTNQTSMYLCASSSFGIQYEQYFGPGTRLTVT.

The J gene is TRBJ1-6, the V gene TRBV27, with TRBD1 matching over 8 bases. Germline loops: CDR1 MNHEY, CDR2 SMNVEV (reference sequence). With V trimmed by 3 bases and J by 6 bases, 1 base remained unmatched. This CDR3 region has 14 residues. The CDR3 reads CASSLGQVNSPLHF. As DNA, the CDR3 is TGTGCCAGCAGTTTGGGACAGGTTAATTCACCCCTCCACTTT.

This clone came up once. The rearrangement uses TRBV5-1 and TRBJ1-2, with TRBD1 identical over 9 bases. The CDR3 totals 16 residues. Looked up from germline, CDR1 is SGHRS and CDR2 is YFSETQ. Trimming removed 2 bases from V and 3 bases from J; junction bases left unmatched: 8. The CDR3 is CASSFSSRDRDYGYTF. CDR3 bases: TGCGCCAGCAGCTTTTCGAGCCGGGACAGGGACTATGGCTACACCTTC.